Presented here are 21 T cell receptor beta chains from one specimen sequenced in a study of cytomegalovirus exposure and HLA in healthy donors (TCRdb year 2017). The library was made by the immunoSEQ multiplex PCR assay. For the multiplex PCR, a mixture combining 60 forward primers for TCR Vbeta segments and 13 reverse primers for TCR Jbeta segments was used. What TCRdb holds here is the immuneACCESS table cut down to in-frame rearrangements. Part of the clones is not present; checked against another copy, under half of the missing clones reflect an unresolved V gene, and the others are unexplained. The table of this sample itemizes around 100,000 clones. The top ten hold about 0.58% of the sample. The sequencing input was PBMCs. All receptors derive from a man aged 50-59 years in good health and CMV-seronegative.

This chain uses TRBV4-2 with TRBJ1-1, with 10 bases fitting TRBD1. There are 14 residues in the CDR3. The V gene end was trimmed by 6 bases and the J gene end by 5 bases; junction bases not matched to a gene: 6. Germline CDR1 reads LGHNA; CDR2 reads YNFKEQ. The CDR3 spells CASRLDRGKTEAFF. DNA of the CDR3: TGTGCCAGCAGATTGGACAGGGGGAAAACTGAAGCTTTCTTT.

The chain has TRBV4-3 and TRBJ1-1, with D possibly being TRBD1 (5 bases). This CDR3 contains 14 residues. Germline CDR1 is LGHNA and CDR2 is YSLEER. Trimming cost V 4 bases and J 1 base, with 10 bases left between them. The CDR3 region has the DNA TGCGCCAGCAGCCTCGTCACAGGGAACACTGAAGCTTTCTTT. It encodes CASSLVTGNTEAFF.

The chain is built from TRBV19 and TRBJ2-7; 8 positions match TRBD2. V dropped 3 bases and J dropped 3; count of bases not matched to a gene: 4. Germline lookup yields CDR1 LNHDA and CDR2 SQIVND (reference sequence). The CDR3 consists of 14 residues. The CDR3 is CASSMRGAGYEQYF. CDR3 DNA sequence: TGTGCCAGTAGTATGCGGGGGGCAGGCTACGAGCAGTACTTC.

This chain's CDR3 is CASRLAGGINQPQHF. CDR3 nucleotides: TGTGCCAGTCGATTGGCGGGTGGTATAAATCAGCCCCAGCATTTT. The J gene is TRBJ1-5, the V gene TRBV19; the D is unclear. This CDR3 contains 15 residues. Trimming removed 8 bases at V and 4 bases at J, with 18 bases between. Germline assignment: CDR1 LNHDA and CDR2 SQIVND (reference sequence).

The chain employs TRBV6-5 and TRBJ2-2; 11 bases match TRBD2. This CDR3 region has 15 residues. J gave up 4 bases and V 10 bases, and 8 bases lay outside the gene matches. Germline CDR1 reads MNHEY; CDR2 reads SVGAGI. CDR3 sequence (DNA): TGTGCCACCAACAGACTAGCGGGGCTCACCGGGGAGCTGTTTTTT. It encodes CATNRLAGLTGELFF.

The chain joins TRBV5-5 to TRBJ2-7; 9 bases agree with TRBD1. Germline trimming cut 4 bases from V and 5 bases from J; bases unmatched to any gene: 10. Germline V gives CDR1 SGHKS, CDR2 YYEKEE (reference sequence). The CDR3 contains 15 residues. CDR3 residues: CASSGTGQGTHEQYF. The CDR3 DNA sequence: TGTGCCAGCAGCGGAACGGGACAGGGTACCCACGAGCAGTACTTC. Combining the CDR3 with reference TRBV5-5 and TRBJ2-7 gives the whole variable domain DAGVTQSPTHLIKTRGQQVTLRCSPISGHKSVSWYQQVLGQGPQFIFQYYEKEERGRGNFPDRFSARQFPNYSSELNVNALLLGDSALYLCASSGTGQGTHEQYFGPGTRLTVT.

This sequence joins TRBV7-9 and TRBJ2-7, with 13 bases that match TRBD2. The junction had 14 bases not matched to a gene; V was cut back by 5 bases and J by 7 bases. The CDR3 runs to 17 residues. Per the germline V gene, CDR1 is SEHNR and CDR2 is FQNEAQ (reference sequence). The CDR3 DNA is TGTGCCAGCAGCCCATTTGGACTAGCGGGAGTTTCAGAAGAGCAGTACTTC. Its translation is CASSPFGLAGVSEEQYF.

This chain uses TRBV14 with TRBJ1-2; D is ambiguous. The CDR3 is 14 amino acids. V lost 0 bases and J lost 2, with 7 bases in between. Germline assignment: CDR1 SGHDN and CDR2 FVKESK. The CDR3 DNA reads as TGTGCCAGCAGCCAAGATCCGGGGAACTATGGCTACACCTTC. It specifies CASSQDPGNYGYTF. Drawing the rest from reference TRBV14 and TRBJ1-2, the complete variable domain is EAGVTQFPSHSVIEKGQTVTLRCDPISGHDNLYWYRRVMGKEIKFLLHFVKESKQDESGMPNNRFLAERTGGTYSTLKVQPAELEDSGVYFCASSQDPGNYGYTFGSGTRLTVV.

The CDR3 loop is CASSQGQYYEQYF. Written as DNA, the CDR3 is TGTGCCAGCTCACAGGGACAATACTACGAGCAGTACTTC. J is TRBJ2-7 and V is TRBV18; TRBD1 might be the D (6 bases). The V gene lost 4 bases and the J gene lost 3 bases, with 10 bases spanning the gap. Germline CDR1 and CDR2: KGHSH and LQKENI. The CDR3 has 13 amino acids.

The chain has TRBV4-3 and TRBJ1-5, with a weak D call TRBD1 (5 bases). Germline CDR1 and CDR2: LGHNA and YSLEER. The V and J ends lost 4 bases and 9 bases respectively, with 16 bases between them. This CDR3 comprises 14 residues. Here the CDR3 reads CASSPNPTQGPQHF. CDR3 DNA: TGCGCCAGCAGCCCAAACCCAACTCAGGGGCCCCAGCATTTT.

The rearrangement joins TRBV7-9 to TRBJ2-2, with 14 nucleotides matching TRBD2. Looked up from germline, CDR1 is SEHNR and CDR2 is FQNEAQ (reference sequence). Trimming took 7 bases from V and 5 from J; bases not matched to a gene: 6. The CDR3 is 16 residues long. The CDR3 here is CASTGTSGSMTGELFF. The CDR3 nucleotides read TGTGCCAGCACGGGGACTAGCGGGAGTATGACCGGGGAGCTGTTTTTT.

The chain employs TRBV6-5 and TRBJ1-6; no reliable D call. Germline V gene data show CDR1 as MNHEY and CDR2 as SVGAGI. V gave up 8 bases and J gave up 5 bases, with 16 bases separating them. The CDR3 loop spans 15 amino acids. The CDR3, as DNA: TGTGCCAGCCAAACACGGGAACGGGATAATTCACCCCTCCACTTT. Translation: CASQTRERDNSPLHF.

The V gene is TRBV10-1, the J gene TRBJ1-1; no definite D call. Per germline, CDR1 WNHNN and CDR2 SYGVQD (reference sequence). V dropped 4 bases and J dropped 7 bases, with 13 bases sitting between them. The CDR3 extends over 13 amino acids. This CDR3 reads CASSVAREGEAFF. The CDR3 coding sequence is TGCGCCAGCAGTGTTGCTCGTGAGGGTGAAGCTTTCTTT.

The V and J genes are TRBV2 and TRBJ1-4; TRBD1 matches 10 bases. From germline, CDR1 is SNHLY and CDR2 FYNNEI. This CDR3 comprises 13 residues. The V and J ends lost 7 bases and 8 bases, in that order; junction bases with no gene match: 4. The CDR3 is CASIGTGVEKLFF. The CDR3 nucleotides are TGTGCCAGCATCGGGACAGGGGTGGAAAAACTGTTTTTT. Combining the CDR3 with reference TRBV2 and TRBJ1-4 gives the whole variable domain EPEVTQTPSHQVTQMGQEVILRCVPISNHLYFYWYRQILGQKVEFLVSFYNNEISEKSEIFDDQFSVERPDGSNFTLKIRSTKLEDSAMYFCASIGTGVEKLFFGSGTQLSVL.

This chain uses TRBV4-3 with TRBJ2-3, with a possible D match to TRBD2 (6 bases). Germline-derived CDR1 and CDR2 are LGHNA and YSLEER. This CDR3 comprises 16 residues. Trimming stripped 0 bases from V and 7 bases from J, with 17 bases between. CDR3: CASSQDTGPGVYTQYF. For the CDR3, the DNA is TGCGCCAGCAGCCAAGATACGGGGCCGGGAGTGTATACGCAGTATTTT.

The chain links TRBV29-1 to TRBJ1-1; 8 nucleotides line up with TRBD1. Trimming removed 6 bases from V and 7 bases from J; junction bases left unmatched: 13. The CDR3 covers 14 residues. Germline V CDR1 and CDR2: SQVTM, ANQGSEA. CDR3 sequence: CSVRAYRGTNEAFF. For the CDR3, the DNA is TGCAGCGTCAGAGCGTACAGGGGGACGAATGAAGCTTTCTTT.

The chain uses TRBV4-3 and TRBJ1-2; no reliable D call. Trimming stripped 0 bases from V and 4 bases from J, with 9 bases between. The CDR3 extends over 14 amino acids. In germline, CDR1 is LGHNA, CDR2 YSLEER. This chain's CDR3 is CASSQDRVVYGYTF. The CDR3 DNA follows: TGCGCCAGCAGCCAAGATCGGGTAGTCTATGGCTACACCTTC.

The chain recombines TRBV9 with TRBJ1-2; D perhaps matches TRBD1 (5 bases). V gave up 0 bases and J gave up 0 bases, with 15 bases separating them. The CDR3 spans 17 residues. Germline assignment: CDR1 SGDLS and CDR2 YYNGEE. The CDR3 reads CASSVGNLAGSNYGYTF. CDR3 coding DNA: TGTGCCAGCAGCGTAGGTAATTTGGCAGGGTCTAACTATGGCTACACCTTC.

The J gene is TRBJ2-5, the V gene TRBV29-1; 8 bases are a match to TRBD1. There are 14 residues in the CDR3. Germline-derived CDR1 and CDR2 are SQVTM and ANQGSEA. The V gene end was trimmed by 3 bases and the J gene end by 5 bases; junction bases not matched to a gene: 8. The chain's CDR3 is CSVDQGAVGETQYF. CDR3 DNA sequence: TGCAGCGTTGATCAGGGGGCAGTTGGGGAGACCCAGTACTTC.

The CDR3 nucleotides read TGTGCCAGCAGTTCCCCCGGGACAGGTTATAACACAGATACGCAGTATTTT. This sequence encodes CASSSPGTGYNTDTQYF. This chain links TRBV27 with TRBJ2-3, with TRBD1 matching 8 bases. The CDR3 is made up of 17 amino acids. Trimming cost V 4 bases and J 2 bases; bases outside gene matches: 11. CDR1 is MNHEY and CDR2 is SMNVEV in the germline V gene (reference sequence).

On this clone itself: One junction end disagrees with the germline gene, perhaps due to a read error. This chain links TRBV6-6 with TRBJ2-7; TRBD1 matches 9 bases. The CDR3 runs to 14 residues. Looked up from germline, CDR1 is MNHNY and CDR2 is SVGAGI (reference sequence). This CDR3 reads CAGSRGTGLPEQYF. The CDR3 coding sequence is TGTGCCGGCAGTCGCGGGACAGGGCTGCCCGAGCAGTACTTC.